Described below is a single T cell receptor (beta chain) sequence and its context. Its antigen is not identified. This specimen belongs to a study of T cell responses to AZD1222 COVID-19 vaccine. Study-wide findings and caveats: Repertoire sampling occurred only after the peak T cell response.

Per the germline V gene, CDR1 is MDHEN and CDR2 is SYDVKM. The CDR3 totals 16 residues. V dropped 6 bases and J dropped 0 bases, with 15 bases sitting between them. The protocol was immunoSEQ multiplex PCR, while the TCRdb copy is restricted to in-frame clones and leaves out a portion. The sample shows 110,000 or so clones, around 88% of them seen only once. The J gene is TRBJ2-4, the V gene TRBV28, with D possibly being TRBD2 (5 bases). The sequence came from an adult who received the AZD1222 COVID-19 vaccine. Sequences were derived from peripheral blood, sampled 28 days after the second AZD1222 dose. CDR3 DNA: TGTGCCAGCAGCACGGAGAGGGCCCTAGCCAAAAACATTCAGTACTTC. This sequence encodes CASSTERALAKNIQYF.